Following are 6 T cell receptor beta chains from one sample sequenced in a study of a mutant IDH1 vaccine in newly diagnosed glioma. Noted time point: week 47, end of study. Alongside topical imiquimod, each dose of vaccine comprised 300 ug of mutant IDH1 20-mer peptide. The repertoire was sequenced with immunoSEQ multiplex PCR; TCRdb's copy has only in-frame clones and lacks some. The table has 9,500 to 13,000 clones, roughly four fifths seen once; the top ten hold 15% to 20%. Their antigen targets remain unknown. This specimen consisted of PBMCs, obtained from a glioma patient whose treatment included an IDH1 peptide vaccine. These TCRs come from a man between 25 and 39 years old with glioma.

V and J are TRBV18 and TRBJ2-5; 7 bases line up with TRBD2. Germline trimming cut 3 bases from V and 4 bases from J; bases unmatched to any gene: 8. CDR1 KGHSH and CDR2 LQKENI come from the germline V gene. There are 15 residues in the CDR3. This CDR3 reads CASSPFGLGAETQYF. The CDR3 nucleotides are TGTGCCAGCTCACCCTTCGGACTAGGGGCAGAGACCCAGTACTTC.

The chain recombines TRBV11-3 with TRBJ2-7; either TRBD1 or TRBD2 may fit D (5 bases each). V was cut by 4 bases and J by 4 bases, with 11 bases left in between. Germline CDR1 SGHNT, CDR2 YENEEA. The CDR3 covers 13 residues. The CDR3 nucleotides read TGTGCCAGCAGCTCCAGCTGGGGGTACGAGCAGTACTTC. It translates to CASSSSWGYEQYF.

This sequence joins TRBV5-1 and TRBJ2-7, with a possible D match to TRBD2 (6 bases). CDR1 and CDR2 from the germline V gene are SGHRS and YFSETQ. CDR3 length equals 15 residues. The V end was cut by 3 bases, the J end by 2 bases, with 15 bases between. In nucleotides, the CDR3 is TGCGCCAGCAGCTCGAGGGGTAGCGGAACCTACGAGCAGTACTTC. This gives the protein CASSSRGSGTYEQYF. Looking up the rest from reference TRBV5-1 and TRBJ2-7 gives the full variable domain: KAGVTQTPRYLIKTRGQQVTLSCSPISGHRSVSWYQQTPGQGLQFLFEYFSETQRNKGNFPGRFSGRQFSNSRSEMNVSTLELGDSALYLCASSSRGSGTYEQYFGPGTRLTVT.

The chain employs TRBV2 and TRBJ2-7; 9 nucleotides line up with TRBD1. V dropped 4 bases and J dropped 6; count of bases not matched to a gene: 10. Germline V lookup: CDR1 SNHLY, CDR2 FYNNEI. This CDR3 contains 15 residues. The CDR3 nucleotides read TGTGCCAGCAGTGGAGGAGGGACAGGGCCCGTCGAGCAGTACTTC. It specifies CASSGGGTGPVEQYF.

The rearrangement joins TRBV10-3 to TRBJ2-7; a weak D match, TRBD2 (6 bases). Germline V gives CDR1 ENHRY, CDR2 SYGVKD. The V gene lost 10 bases and the J gene lost 1 base, with 14 bases spanning the gap. The CDR3 consists of 13 residues. CDR3 sequence: CATLRDLSYEQYF. In DNA form, the CDR3 reads TGTGCCACCCTCCGGGACTTATCCTACGAGCAGTACTTC.

The V gene is TRBV18, the J gene TRBJ1-5; no definite D call. This CDR3 is 12 amino acids long. Germline V lookup: CDR1 KGHSH, CDR2 LQKENI. Between the trimmed V and J ends, which lost 6 bases and 7 bases, there was a span of 10 bases. CDR3 residues: CASSPGSQPQHF. As DNA, the CDR3 is TGTGCCAGCTCCCCCGGGAGCCAGCCCCAGCATTTT. Full variable domain (remainder filled in from reference TRBV18 and TRBJ1-5): NAGVMQNPRHLVRRRGQEARLRCSPMKGHSHVYWYRQLPEEGLKFMVYLQKENIIDESGMPKERFSAEFPKEGPSILRIQQVVRGDSAAYFCASSPGSQPQHFGDGTRLSIL.